This TCR beta chain was sequenced in a study of regulatory T cells in long-lasting Graves disease. Sequencing libraries for TCR beta were prepared with iRepertoire HTBI primers and Arm-PCR of CDR3 regions. A single record per CDR3 protein comes from TCRdb applying MiXCR to the multiplex PCR reads. This table has 680,000 or so distinct CDR3 sequences, less than 20% appearing once. V gave up 1 base and J gave up 1 base, with 7 bases separating them. CDR1 and CDR2 (germline): LGHDT, YNNKEL (reference sequence). The length of the CDR3 is 14 residues. The time point was: newly diagnosed GD, antithyroid drugs for less than 3 months. The TCR library was made from RNA extracted from PBMCs. This same sample was also part of a study on T cells in Graves' hyperthyroidism and ophthalmopathy. That investigation notes: The primer set for the first-round RT-PCR of the TCR CDR3 was HTBI.

The source is a woman in her 30s with Graves disease. The chain couples TRBV3-1 to TRBJ1-1, with D perhaps matching TRBD1 (6 bases). The sequences come from peripheral blood mononuclear cells (PBMCs), collected at new diagnosis, from a patient treated with antithyroid drugs. This CDR3 is CASSQGGQNTEAFF. Written as DNA, the CDR3 is TGTGCCAGCAGCCAAGGGGGACAGAACACTGAAGCTTTCTTT.